This TCR beta chain was recovered during a study of T cells in localized non-small cell lung cancer. Points from the study as a whole: Among the top 100 tumor clones, a median around 57 appeared in adjacent lung. T cell clonality was highest in uninvolved adjacent lung, above tumor. Greater blood T cell density accompanied longer overall survival. Investigators sequenced only a single tumor region, leaving heterogeneity possible.

To note about this clone: Its matching antigen is unknown.

The V and J ends lost 0 bases and 2 bases respectively, with 10 bases between them. This CDR3 has 15 amino acids. CDR1 and CDR2 from the germline V gene are ENHRY and SYGVKD. Using immunoSEQ multiplex PCR, the repertoire was profiled, and TCRdb retains in-frame clones only, with some absent. The top ten hold about 20% of the sample, which has around 78,000 clones, 88% seen once. The sample in question was peripheral blood, obtained before any cancer treatment. This receptor was obtained from a woman aged 40-69 years with stage I squamous cell lung carcinoma. V gene TRBV10-3 combines with J gene TRBJ1-2; D uncertain. The CDR3 region is CAISESRQANYGYTF. CDR3 DNA sequence: TGTGCCATCAGTGAGTCGAGGCAGGCGAACTATGGCTACACCTTC.